The next 25 T cell receptor beta chains were all read from a single sample in a study of T cells in Graves' hyperthyroidism and ophthalmopathy. TCR beta CDR3 regions were amplified from RNA. Using the HTBI primer set, a first-round RT-PCR was run on the TCR CDR3. Via MiXCR, TCRdb re-called the multiplex PCR reads, giving one row per CDR3 protein. Of 400,000 to 550,000 distinct CDR3 sequences listed, around a quarter are singletons. Sequencing was done on a sample of blood. These TCRs come from a young woman with Graves' ophthalmopathy.

Concerning this clonotype: Since no conserved phenylalanine or tryptophan closes the CDR3, a read error is the likely cause. The chain uses TRBV10-3 and TRBJ2-5; tentatively, D is TRBD2 (5 bases). This CDR3 is 17 amino acids long. Germline assignment: CDR1 ENHRY and CDR2 SYGVKD. The CDR3 DNA is TGTGCCATCAGTGAAAGGGTCGTGGCGGGTTCTCAAGAGTCCCAGTACTAC. This sequence encodes CAISERVVAGSQESQYY.

This clonotype was counted many times. The rearrangement uses TRBV5-1 and TRBJ1-1, with 9 bases aligning to TRBD1. The CDR3 is made up of 17 amino acids. Germline values: CDR1 SGHRS, CDR2 YFSETQ. Trimming took 4 bases from V and 3 from J; bases not matched to a gene: 13. The CDR3 DNA follows: TGCGCCAGCAGCAAGATAACAGGGGGCTGGACGGACACTGAAGCTTTCTTT. The encoded protein is CASSKITGGWTDTEAFF. Variable domain in full (rest from reference TRBV5-1 and TRBJ1-1): KAGVTQTPRYLIKTRGQQVTLSCSPISGHRSVSWYQQTPGQGLQFLFEYFSETQRNKGNFPGRFSGRQFSNSRSEMNVSTLELGDSALYLCASSKITGGWTDTEAFFGQGTRLTVV.

On this clonotype itself: It may be a read error: a sequence one base away is much more abundant. The CDR3 does not end in the conserved phenylalanine or tryptophan, so this is likely a read error. CDR3 bases: TGTGCCAGTAGTACCTCGGAGATATGGGGCAATCAGCCCCAGCATTCT. Translated, it gives CASSTSEIWGNQPQHS. V gene TRBV19 combines with J gene TRBJ1-5; D not certain. Germline CDR1 and CDR2: LNHDA and SQIVND (reference sequence). The CDR3 contains 16 residues. V was cut by 4 bases and J by 2 bases, with 15 bases left in between.

The chain links TRBV5-1 to TRBJ2-2; TRBD2 matches 9 bases. The J segment lost 2 bases and the V segment lost 3 bases, leaving 2 bases of the junction unmatched. There are 15 residues in the CDR3. The germline CDR1 and CDR2 sequences are SGHRS and YFSETQ. CDR3 region: CASSSSGINTGELFF. CDR3 nucleotide sequence: TGCGCCAGCAGCTCTAGCGGGATCAACACCGGGGAGCTGTTTTTT.

In its sample, this clonotype was seen a few times. The rearrangement uses TRBV2 and TRBJ1-2; 7 bases map to TRBD1. The CDR3 has 14 amino acids. The germline V gene encodes CDR1 SNHLY and CDR2 FYNNEI. The V gene end was trimmed by 2 bases and the J gene end by 4 bases; junction bases not matched to a gene: 4. The CDR3 here is CASSESRQGYGYTF. CDR3 nucleotides: TGTGCCAGCAGTGAAAGCCGACAGGGCTATGGCTACACCTTC.

This clonotype came up many times. The V and J genes are TRBV12-3 or TRBV12-4 and TRBJ1-1; the D is unclear. V was clipped by 5 bases and J by 6 bases, with 10 bases between them. The CDR3 has 12 amino acids. CDR3 in DNA: TGTGCCAGCAGTGAAAGAGACGCTGAAGCTTTCTTT. It is translated as CASSERDAEAFF.

The rearrangement joins TRBV4-3 to TRBJ1-5; no definite D call. V dropped 1 base and J dropped 6 bases, with 7 bases sitting between them. Germline assignment: CDR1 LGHNA and CDR2 YSLEER. The CDR3 consists of 13 residues. The DNA of the CDR3 is TGCGCCAGCAGCCAAGGAGATGGTCAGCCCCAGCATTTT. Protein: CASSQGDGQPQHF.

The genes are TRBV6-1 and TRBJ1-1; D not certain. V dropped 6 bases and J dropped 0 bases, with 11 bases sitting between them. The CDR3 is 14 residues long. CDR1 and CDR2 (germline): MNHNS, SASEGT. The DNA of the CDR3 is TGTGCCAGCAGCCCAAGGTGGATGAACACTGAAGCTTTCTTT. Encoded protein: CASSPRWMNTEAFF.

Many counts were recorded for this clonotype. This chain connects TRBV20-1 to TRBJ2-5, with D possibly matching TRBD2 (6 bases). The CDR3 has 15 amino acids. The germline gives CDR1 DFQATT, CDR2 SNEGSKA (reference sequence). V was trimmed by 3 bases and J by 1 base, leaving 15 bases between them. CDR3 loop: CSARGPRESQETQYF. DNA for the CDR3: TGCAGTGCTAGGGGACCCCGGGAGTCCCAAGAGACCCAGTACTTC.

V gene TRBV12-3 or TRBV12-4 combines with J gene TRBJ2-5, with D unresolved. The CDR3 has 12 residues. V lost 6 bases, J lost 5 bases, and 10 bases lay in between. CDR3 DNA sequence: TGTGCCAGCAGGCACTTAGGGGAGACCCAGTACTTC. Encoded protein: CASRHLGETQYF.

This clonotype was seen ten or more times. DNA for the CDR3: TGTGCCAGCAGTTTAATGGCTAGAGCGAACACCGGGGAGCTGTTTTTT. This translates into CASSLMARANTGELFF. The rearrangement links TRBV27 to TRBJ2-2; D unclear. Germline loops: CDR1 MNHEY, CDR2 SMNVEV (reference sequence). CDR3 size: 16 residues. V lost 2 bases, J lost 0 bases, and 10 bases lay in between.

This clonotype has a count of ten or more. The chain couples TRBV6-5 to TRBJ2-5; 12 positions agree with TRBD2. After removal of 4 bases from V and 5 bases from J, the junction contained 8 bases not matched to a gene. Germline lookup yields CDR1 MNHEY and CDR2 SVGAGI. The CDR3 runs 16 residues. CDR3 sequence reads: CASSLRTSGVGETQYF. The CDR3, as DNA: TGTGCCAGCAGTTTACGGACTAGCGGGGTTGGGGAGACCCAGTACTTC.

V and J are TRBV12-3 or TRBV12-4 and TRBJ2-7, with a weak D call TRBD1 (5 bases). Trimming pared 4 bases from V and 3 bases from J, leaving 10 bases between. The CDR3 is made up of 13 amino acids. Written as DNA, the CDR3 is TGTGCCAGCAGTTCAGGGAACGTCTACGAGCAGTACTTC. Residues: CASSSGNVYEQYF.

This clonotype came up a few times. This chain connects TRBV28 to TRBJ1-2; TRBD1 matches at 9 bases. This CDR3 has 15 residues. The ends lost 3 bases at V and 4 bases at J; junction bases unmatched: 6. Germline V gene data show CDR1 as MDHEN and CDR2 as SYDVKM. CDR3 sequence: CASSFADRGAYGYTF. DNA for the CDR3: TGTGCCAGCAGTTTCGCTGACAGGGGGGCCTATGGCTACACCTTC.

The rearrangement joins TRBV11-1 to TRBJ1-5, with 7 bases that match TRBD1. After removal of 6 bases from V and 6 bases from J, the junction contained 5 bases not matched to a gene. Germline V gene lookup returns CDR1 SGHAT and CDR2 FQDESV (reference sequence). This CDR3 region has 13 residues. CDR3 amino acids: CASSDRVGQPQHF. Here the CDR3 DNA reads TGTGCCAGCAGTGACAGGGTGGGTCAGCCCCAGCATTTT.

The chain couples TRBV5-6 to TRBJ2-5; D is possibly TRBD1 (6 bases). The V and J ends lost 4 bases and 5 bases respectively, with 12 bases between them. This CDR3 comprises 13 residues. The germline V gene has CDR1 SGHDT and CDR2 YYEEEE. CDR3: CASSMDRGETQYF. The CDR3 nucleotides read TGTGCCAGCAGCATGGACAGAGGGGAGACCCAGTACTTC.

The chain joins TRBV11-3 to TRBJ1-5; no clear D. V lost 11 bases to trimming and J lost 11 bases, with 13 bases between them. This CDR3 is built from 10 residues. Germline CDR1 and CDR2: SGHNT and YENEEA. The CDR3 protein is CAAQAATQHF. The CDR3 DNA reads TGTGCCGCTCAAGCAGCCACCCAGCATTTT.

This clonotype was detected ten times or more. This rearrangement joins TRBV9 to TRBJ2-2, with 7 positions matching TRBD1. The J segment lost 5 bases and the V segment lost 4 bases, leaving 2 bases of the junction unmatched. The CDR3 loop spans 13 amino acids. The germline V gene encodes CDR1 SGDLS and CDR2 YYNGEE. CDR3 amino acids: CASSTTGTGELFF. The DNA for the CDR3 is TGTGCCAGCAGCACGACAGGGACCGGGGAGCTGTTTTTT.

This clonotype was observed at least ten times. The chain is built from TRBV6-5 and TRBJ1-2, with D perhaps TRBD1 (5 bases). The CDR3 covers 15 residues. The V gene lost 0 bases and the J gene lost 3 bases, with 11 bases spanning the gap. CDR1 and CDR2 from the germline V gene are MNHEY and SVGAGI. CDR3: CASSYSGSGYYGYTF. The CDR3 DNA sequence: TGTGCCAGCAGTTACTCGGGTTCAGGGTACTATGGCTACACCTTC.

The table lists this clonotype with a few counts. CDR3 DNA: TGTGCCAGCTCACCAGGGACAGGGCCTGGCGAGCAGTACTTC. Translation: CASSPGTGPGEQYF. The gene calls are TRBV18 and TRBJ2-7; 9 positions agree with TRBD1. Germline-derived CDR1 and CDR2 are KGHSH and LQKENI. V gave up 2 bases and J gave up 6 bases; unmatched junction bases: 5. The CDR3 has 14 residues.

This clonotype was picked up many times. The chain couples TRBV19 to TRBJ1-2; perhaps TRBD1 as D (5 bases). V dropped 7 bases and J dropped 3 bases, with 9 bases sitting between them. CDR1 and CDR2 (germline): LNHDA, SQIVND (reference sequence). CDR3 size: 12 residues. CDR3 sequence reads: CASKDSYYGYTF. In DNA, the CDR3 is TGTGCCAGTAAAGACAGTTACTATGGCTACACCTTC.

The sample holds many counts of this clonotype. The V gene is TRBV7-3, the J gene TRBJ2-5; TRBD1 might be the D (6 bases). The germline V and J ends were trimmed by 4 bases and 9 bases, with 12 bases remaining between them. CDR3 size: 12 residues. Germline loops: CDR1 SGHTA, CDR2 FQGTGA. CDR3 sequence reads: CASSSQGTAQYF. The CDR3, as DNA: TGTGCCAGCAGCTCACAGGGTACGGCCCAGTACTTC.

V gene TRBV28 combines with J gene TRBJ2-7; D is perhaps TRBD1 (5 bases). CDR3 length: 13 residues. Germline-derived CDR1 and CDR2 are MDHEN and SYDVKM. Trimming left V 10 bases short and J 2 bases short, with 15 bases between. The CDR3 sequence is CATQGFGPYEQYF. CDR3 coding DNA: TGTGCCACCCAGGGATTCGGGCCCTACGAGCAGTACTTC.

The sample holds many counts of this clonotype. The V call is TRBV19, the J call TRBJ1-2, with a tentative D call TRBD1 (5 bases). Trimming pared 7 bases from V and 0 bases from J, leaving 12 bases between. CDR1 LNHDA and CDR2 SQIVND come from the germline V gene (reference sequence). This CDR3 contains 14 residues. The CDR3 is CASMSGTANYGYTF. As DNA, the CDR3 is TGTGCCAGTATGAGCGGGACGGCTAACTATGGCTACACCTTC.

This clonotype was seen a handful of times. The chain carries TRBV6-2 or TRBV6-3 and TRBJ1-2; D is unclear. Germline V CDR1 and CDR2: MNHEY, SVGEGT. The V end was cut by 3 bases, the J end by 8 bases, with 13 bases between. The CDR3 has 13 amino acids. This chain's CDR3 is CASSYPGLGGYTF. In nucleotides, the CDR3 is TGTGCCAGCAGTTATCCCGGACTAGGCGGCTACACCTTC.